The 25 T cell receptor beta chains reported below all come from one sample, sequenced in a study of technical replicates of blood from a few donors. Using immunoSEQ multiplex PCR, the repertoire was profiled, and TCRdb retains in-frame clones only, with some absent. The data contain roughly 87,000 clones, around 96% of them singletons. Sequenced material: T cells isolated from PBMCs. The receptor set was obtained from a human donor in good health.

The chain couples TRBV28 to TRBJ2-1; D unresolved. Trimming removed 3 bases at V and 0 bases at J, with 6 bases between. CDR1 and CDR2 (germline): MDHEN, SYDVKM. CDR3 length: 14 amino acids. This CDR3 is CASSFSRSYNEQFF. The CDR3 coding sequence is TGTGCCAGCAGTTTCTCCCGCTCCTACAATGAGCAGTTCTTC.

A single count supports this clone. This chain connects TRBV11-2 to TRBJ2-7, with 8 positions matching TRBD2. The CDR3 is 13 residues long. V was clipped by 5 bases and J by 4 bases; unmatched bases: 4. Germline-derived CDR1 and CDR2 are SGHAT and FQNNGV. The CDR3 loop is CASSTRGGYEQYF. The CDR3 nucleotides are TGTGCCAGCAGCACCCGGGGGGGATACGAGCAGTACTTC. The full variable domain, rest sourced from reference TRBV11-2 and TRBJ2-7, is EAGVAQSPRYKIIEKRQSVAFWCNPISGHATLYWYQQILGQGPKLLIQFQNNGVVDDSQLPKDRFSAERLKGVDSTLKIQPAKLEDSAVYLCASSTRGGYEQYFGPGTRLTVT.

The CDR3 sequence is CASSYSGTRVGYEQFF. CDR3 in DNA: TGTGCCAGCAGTTACTCGGGGACTAGGGTTGGCTATGAGCAGTTCTTC. The genes are TRBV6-5 and TRBJ2-1, with TRBD2 matching 8 bases. CDR3 length: 16 residues. Germline CDR1 is MNHEY and CDR2 is SVGAGI. J gave up 8 bases and V 0 bases, and 9 bases lay outside the gene matches.

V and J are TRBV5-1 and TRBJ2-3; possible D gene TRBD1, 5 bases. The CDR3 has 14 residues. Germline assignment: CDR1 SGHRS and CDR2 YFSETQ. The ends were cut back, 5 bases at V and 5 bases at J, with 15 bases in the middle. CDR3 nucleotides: TGCGCCAGCAGTGATCAGGGAAGGGGAGATACGCAGTATTTT. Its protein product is CASSDQGRGDTQYF.

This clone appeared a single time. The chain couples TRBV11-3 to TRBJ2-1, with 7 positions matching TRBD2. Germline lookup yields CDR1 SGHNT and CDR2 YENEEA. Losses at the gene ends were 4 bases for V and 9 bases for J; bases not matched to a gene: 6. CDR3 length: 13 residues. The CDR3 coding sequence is TGTGCCAGCAGCTCATCTAGCGGCCCTGAGCAGTTCTTC. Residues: CASSSSSGPEQFF.

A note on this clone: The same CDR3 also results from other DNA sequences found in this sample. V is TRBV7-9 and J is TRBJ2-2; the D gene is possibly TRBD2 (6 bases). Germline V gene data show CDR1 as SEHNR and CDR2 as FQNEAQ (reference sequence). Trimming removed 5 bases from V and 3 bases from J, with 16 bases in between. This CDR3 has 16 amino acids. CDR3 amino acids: CASSPPRERDTGELFF. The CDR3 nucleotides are TGTGCCAGCAGCCCCCCCCGGGAGAGAGACACCGGGGAGCTGTTTTTT.

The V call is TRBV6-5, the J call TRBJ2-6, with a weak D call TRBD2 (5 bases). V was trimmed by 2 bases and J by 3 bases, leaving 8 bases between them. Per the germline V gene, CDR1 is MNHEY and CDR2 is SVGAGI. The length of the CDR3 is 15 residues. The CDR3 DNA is TGTGCCAGCAGTTACCCGGGATATGGGGCCAACGTCCTGACTTTC. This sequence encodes CASSYPGYGANVLTF.

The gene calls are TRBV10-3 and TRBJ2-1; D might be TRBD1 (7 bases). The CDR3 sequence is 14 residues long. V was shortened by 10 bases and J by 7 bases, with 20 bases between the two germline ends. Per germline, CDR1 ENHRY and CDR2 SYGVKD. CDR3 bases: TGTGCCACCAAGGGGGACAGCCGGGGGAATGAGCAGTTCTTC. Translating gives CATKGDSRGNEQFF.

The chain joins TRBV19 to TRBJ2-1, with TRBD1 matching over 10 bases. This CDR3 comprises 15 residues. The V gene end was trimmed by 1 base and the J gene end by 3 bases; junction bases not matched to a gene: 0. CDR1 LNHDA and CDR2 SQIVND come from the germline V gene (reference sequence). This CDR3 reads CASSIGTGGYNEQFF. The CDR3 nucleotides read TGTGCCAGTAGTATAGGGACAGGGGGCTACAATGAGCAGTTCTTC. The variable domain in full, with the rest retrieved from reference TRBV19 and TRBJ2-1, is DGGITQSPKYLFRKEGQNVTLSCEQNLNHDAMYWYRQDPGQGLRLIYYSQIVNDFQKGDIAEGYSVSREKKESFPLTVTSAQKNPTAFYLCASSIGTGGYNEQFFGPGTRLTVL.

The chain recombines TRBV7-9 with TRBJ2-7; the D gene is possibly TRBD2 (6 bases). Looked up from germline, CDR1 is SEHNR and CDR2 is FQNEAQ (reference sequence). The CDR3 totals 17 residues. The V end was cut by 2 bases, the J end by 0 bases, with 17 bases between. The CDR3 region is CASSLPTGGSLSYEQYF. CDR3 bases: TGTGCCAGCAGCTTACCGACTGGAGGGTCCCTCTCCTACGAGCAGTACTTC.

The DNA for the CDR3 is TGTGCCAGTAGTATGGCAGGGATACACGAGCAGTACTTC. Translated: CASSMAGIHEQYF. This chain uses TRBV19 with TRBJ2-7, with D perhaps TRBD1 (5 bases). The V gene lost 3 bases and the J gene lost 5 bases, with 11 bases spanning the gap. In germline, CDR1 is LNHDA, CDR2 SQIVND (reference sequence). This CDR3 comprises 13 residues.

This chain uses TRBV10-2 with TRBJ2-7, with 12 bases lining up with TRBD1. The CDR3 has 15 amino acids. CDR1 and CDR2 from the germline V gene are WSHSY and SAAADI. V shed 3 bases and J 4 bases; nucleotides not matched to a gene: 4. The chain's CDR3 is CASSDSGQGAYEQYF. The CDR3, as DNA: TGCGCCAGCAGTGATTCGGGACAGGGGGCTTACGAGCAGTACTTC.

CDR3 coding DNA: TGTGCCAGCAGCCCAGCGGGAGGGGAGGAGACCCAGTACTTC. This gives the protein CASSPAGGEETQYF. The V gene is TRBV4-2, the J gene TRBJ2-5; TRBD2 matches 10 bases. The germline gives CDR1 LGHNA, CDR2 YNFKEQ. J gave up 5 bases and V 4 bases, and 4 bases lay outside the gene matches. The CDR3 length is 14 residues.

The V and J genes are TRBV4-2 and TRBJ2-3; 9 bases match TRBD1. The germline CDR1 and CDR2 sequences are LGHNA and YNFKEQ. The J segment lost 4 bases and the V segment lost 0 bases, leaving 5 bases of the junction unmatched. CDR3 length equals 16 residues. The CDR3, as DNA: TGTGCCAGCAGCCAAGAGGAGGGACAGGGAGCAGATACGCAGTATTTT. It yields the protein CASSQEEGQGADTQYF.

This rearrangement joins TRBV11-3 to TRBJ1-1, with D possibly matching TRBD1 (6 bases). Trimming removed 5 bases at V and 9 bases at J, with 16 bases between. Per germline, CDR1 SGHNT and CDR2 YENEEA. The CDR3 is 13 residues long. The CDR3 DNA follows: TGTGCCAGCAGCCCGCTAGACAGGTCGAAAGCTTTCTTT. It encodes CASSPLDRSKAFF.

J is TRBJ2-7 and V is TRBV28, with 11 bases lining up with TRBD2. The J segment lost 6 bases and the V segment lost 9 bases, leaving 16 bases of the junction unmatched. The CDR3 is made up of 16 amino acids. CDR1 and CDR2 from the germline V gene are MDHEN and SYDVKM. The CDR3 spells CASGTGLAGGVGEQYF. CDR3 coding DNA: TGTGCCAGTGGGACGGGGCTAGCGGGAGGTGTGGGCGAGCAGTACTTC. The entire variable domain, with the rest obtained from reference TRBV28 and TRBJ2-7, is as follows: DVKVTQSSRYLVKRTGEKVFLECVQDMDHENMFWYRQDPGLGLRLIYFSYDVKMKEKGDIPEGYSVSREKKERFSLILESASTNQTSMYLCASGTGLAGGVGEQYFGPGTRLTVT.

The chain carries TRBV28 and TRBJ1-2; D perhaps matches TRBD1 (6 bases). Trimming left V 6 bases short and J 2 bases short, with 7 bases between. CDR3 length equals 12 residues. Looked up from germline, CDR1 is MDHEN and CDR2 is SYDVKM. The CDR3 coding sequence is TGTGCCAGCAGGGGACAAAACTATGGCTACACCTTC. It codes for CASRGQNYGYTF.

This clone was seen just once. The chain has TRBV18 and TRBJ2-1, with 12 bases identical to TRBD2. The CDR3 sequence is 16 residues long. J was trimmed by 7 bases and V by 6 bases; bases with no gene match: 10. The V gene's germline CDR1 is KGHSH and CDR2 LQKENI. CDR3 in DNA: TGTGCCAGCTCCAAAAACGGACTAGCGGGAAAAAATGAGCAGTTCTTC. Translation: CASSKNGLAGKNEQFF.

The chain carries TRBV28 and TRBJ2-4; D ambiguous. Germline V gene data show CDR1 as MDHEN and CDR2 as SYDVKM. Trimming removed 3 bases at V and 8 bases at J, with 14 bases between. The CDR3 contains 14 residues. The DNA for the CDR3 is TGTGCCAGCAGTTTTAAGACAACGTGGGACATTCAGTACTTC. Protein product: CASSFKTTWDIQYF.

CDR3 in DNA: TGTGCCAGTTTTCCGGGACAGGGGGTCCAAGAGACCCAGTACTTC. It is translated as CASFPGQGVQETQYF. V is TRBV28 and J is TRBJ2-5; 11 bases align to TRBD1. The germline CDR1 and CDR2 sequences are MDHEN and SYDVKM. The CDR3 runs 15 residues. The trim removed 9 bases at V and 1 base at J, leaving 7 bases unmatched.

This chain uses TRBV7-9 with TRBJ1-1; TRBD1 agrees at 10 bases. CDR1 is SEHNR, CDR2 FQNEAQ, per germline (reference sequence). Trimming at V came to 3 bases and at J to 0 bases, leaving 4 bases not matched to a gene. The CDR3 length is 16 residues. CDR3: CASSFWTGGMNTEAFF. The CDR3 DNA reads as TGTGCCAGCAGCTTTTGGACAGGGGGGATGAACACTGAAGCTTTCTTT.

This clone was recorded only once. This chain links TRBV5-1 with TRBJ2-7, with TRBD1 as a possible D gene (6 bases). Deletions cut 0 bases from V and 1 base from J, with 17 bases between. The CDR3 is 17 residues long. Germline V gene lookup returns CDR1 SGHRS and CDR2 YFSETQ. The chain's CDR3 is CASSLAVLGGQSYEQYF. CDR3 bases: TGCGCCAGCAGCTTGGCGGTATTAGGAGGACAGTCCTACGAGCAGTACTTC.

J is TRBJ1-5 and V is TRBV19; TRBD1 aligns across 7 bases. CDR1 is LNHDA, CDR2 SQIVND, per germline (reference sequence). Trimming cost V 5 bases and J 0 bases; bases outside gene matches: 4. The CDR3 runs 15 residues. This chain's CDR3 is CASSPTGNSNQPQHF. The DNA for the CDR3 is TGTGCCAGTAGTCCGACAGGGAATAGCAATCAGCCCCAGCATTTT.

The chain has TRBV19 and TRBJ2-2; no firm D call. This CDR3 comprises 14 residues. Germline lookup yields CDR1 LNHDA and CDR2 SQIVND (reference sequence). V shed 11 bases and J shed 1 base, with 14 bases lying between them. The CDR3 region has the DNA TGTGCCTCCCAGGCCAGGTTGAACACCGGGGAGCTGTTTTTT. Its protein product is CASQARLNTGELFF.

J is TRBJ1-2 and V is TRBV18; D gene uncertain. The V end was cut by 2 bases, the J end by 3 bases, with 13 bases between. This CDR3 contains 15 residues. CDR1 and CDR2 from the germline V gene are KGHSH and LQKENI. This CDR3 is CASSPSAGGDYGYTF. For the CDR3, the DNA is TGTGCCAGCTCACCATCCGCCGGAGGCGACTATGGCTACACCTTC.